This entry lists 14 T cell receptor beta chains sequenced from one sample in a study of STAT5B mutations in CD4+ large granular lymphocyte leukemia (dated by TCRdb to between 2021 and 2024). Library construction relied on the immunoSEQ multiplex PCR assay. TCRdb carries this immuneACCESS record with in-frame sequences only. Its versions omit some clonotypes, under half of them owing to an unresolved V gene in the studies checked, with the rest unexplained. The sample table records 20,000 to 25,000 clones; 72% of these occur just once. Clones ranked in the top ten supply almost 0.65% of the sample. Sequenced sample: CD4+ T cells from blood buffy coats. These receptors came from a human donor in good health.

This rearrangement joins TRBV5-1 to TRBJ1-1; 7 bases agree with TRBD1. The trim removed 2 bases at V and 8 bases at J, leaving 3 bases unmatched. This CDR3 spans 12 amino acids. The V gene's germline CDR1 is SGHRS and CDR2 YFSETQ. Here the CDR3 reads CASSLARGEAFF. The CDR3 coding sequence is TGCGCCAGCAGCTTAGCCAGGGGGGAAGCTTTCTTT.

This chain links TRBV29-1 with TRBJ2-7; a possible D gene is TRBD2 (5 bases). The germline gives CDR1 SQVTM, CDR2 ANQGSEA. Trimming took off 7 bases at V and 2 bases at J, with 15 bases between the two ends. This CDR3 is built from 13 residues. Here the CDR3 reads CSAAEGSPYEQYF. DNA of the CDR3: TGCAGCGCCGCCGAGGGTTCCCCCTACGAGCAGTACTTC.

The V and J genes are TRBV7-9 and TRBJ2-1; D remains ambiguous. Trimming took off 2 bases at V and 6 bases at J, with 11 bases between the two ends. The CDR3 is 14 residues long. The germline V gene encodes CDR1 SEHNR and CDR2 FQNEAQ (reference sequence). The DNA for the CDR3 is TGTGCCAGCAGCTTAAGCGTTGGGATCAATGAGCAGTTCTTC. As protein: CASSLSVGINEQFF.

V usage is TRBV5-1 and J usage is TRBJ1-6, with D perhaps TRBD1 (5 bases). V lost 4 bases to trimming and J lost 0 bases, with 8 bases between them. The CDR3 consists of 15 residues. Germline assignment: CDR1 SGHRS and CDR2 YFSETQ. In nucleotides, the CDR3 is TGCGCCAGCAGCCTCGACAGCTCCTATAATTCACCCCTCCACTTT. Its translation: CASSLDSSYNSPLHF.

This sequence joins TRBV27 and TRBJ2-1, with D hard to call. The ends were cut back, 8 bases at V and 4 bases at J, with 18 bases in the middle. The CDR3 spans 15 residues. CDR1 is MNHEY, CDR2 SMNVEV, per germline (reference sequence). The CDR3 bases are TGTGCCAGCGCGACCACAAGGTACTTTTACAATGAGCAGTTCTTC. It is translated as CASATTRYFYNEQFF.

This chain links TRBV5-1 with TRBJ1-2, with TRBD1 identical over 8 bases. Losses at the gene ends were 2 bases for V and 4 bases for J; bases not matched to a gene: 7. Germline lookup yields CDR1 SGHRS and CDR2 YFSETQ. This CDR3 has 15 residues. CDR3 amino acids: CASSFRTGLGYGYTF. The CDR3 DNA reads TGCGCCAGCAGCTTCCGGACAGGGTTGGGCTATGGCTACACCTTC.

CDR3 loop: CASSGTPTYNEQFF. DNA of the CDR3: TGTGCCAGCTCCGGGACTCCAACCTACAATGAGCAGTTCTTC. The V call is TRBV9, the J call TRBJ2-1; D perhaps matches TRBD2 (6 bases). Germline CDR1 SGDLS, CDR2 YYNGEE. CDR3 length: 14 amino acids. Trimming took 7 bases from V and 2 from J, leaving 13 bases between them.

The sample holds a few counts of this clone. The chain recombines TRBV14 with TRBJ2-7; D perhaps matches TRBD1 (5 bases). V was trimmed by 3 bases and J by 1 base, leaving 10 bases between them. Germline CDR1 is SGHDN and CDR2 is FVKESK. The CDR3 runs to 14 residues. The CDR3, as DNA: TGTGCCAGCAGCCATACAGGCGGATCCTACGAGCAGTACTTC. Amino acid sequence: CASSHTGGSYEQYF. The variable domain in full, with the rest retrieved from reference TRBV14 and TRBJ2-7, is EAGVTQFPSHSVIEKGQTVTLRCDPISGHDNLYWYRRVMGKEIKFLLHFVKESKQDESGMPNNRFLAERTGGTYSTLKVQPAELEDSGVYFCASSHTGGSYEQYFGPGTRLTVT.

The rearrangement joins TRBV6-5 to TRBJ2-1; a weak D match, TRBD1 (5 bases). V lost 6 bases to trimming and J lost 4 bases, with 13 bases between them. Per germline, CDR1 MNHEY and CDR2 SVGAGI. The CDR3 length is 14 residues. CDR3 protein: CASSRQNQYNEQFF. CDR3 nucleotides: TGTGCCAGCAGCCGACAGAACCAATACAATGAGCAGTTCTTC.

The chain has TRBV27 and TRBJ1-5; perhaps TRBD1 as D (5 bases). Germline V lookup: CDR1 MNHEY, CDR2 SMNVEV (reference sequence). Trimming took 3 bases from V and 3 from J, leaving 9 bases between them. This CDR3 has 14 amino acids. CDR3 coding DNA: TGTGCCAGCAGTTTCGGAGGGACCAATCAGCCCCAGCATTTT. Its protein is CASSFGGTNQPQHF.

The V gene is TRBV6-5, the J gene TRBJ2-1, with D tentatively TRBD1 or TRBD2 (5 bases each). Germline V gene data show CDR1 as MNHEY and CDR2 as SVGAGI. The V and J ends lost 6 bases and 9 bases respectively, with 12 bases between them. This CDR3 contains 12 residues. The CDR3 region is CASRGVRGEQFF. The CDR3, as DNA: TGTGCCAGCAGGGGGGTAAGGGGTGAGCAGTTCTTC.

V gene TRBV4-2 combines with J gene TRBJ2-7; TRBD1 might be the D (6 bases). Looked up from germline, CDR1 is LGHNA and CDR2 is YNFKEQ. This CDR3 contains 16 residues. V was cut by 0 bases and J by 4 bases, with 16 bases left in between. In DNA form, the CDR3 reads TGTGCCAGCAGCCAAGATTGGAGCAGGGGAAGGTACGAGCAGTACTTC. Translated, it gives CASSQDWSRGRYEQYF.

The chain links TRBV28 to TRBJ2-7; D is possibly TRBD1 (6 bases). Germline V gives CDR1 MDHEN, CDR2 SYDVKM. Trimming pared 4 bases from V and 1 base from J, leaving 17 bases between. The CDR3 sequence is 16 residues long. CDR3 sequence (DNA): TGTGCCAGCAGTTCTACAGGGTTGAGGGTTTCCTACGAGCAGTACTTC. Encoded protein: CASSSTGLRVSYEQYF.

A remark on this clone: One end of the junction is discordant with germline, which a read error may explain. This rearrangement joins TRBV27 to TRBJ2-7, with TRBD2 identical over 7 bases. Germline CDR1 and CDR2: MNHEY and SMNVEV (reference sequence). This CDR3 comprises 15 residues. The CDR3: CASSYEGGALGAQLF. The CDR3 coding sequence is TGTGCCAGCAGTTACGAGGGAGGGGCGCTTGGGGCTCAGCTCTTC.